This passage covers 18 T cell receptor beta chains from one sample sequenced in a study of T cells after yellow fever vaccination. A single record per CDR3 protein comes from TCRdb applying MiXCR to the 5' RACE reads. This repertoire shows some 350,000 distinct CDR3 sequences, 6.2% found once; its top ten account for approximately 16%. This material consisted of PBMCs, taken 5 days after the yellow fever booster vaccination. The receptors were sampled from a man aged 25 to 45 who received the YFV17D yellow fever vaccine.

This chain links TRBV5-5 with TRBJ1-2; 9 nucleotides align to TRBD1. In germline, CDR1 is SGHKS, CDR2 YYEKEE (reference sequence). The CDR3 has 16 residues. Unmatched junction bases numbered 6, after V lost 3 bases and J lost 0 bases. The CDR3 sequence: CASSSQGARTNYGYTF. In nucleotides, the CDR3 is TGTGCCAGCAGCTCACAGGGGGCACGTACTAACTATGGCTACACCTTC.

The chain combines TRBV29-1 with TRBJ1-5; D remains ambiguous. The CDR3 sequence is 14 residues long. Germline values: CDR1 SQVTM, CDR2 ANQGSEA. The V gene lost 6 bases and the J gene lost 5 bases, with 17 bases spanning the gap. The CDR3 DNA follows: TGCAGCGTCGGATCCGGGCTAGGCGATCAGCCCCAGCATTTT. Translated: CSVGSGLGDQPQHF. Drawing the rest from reference TRBV29-1 and TRBJ1-5, the complete variable domain is SAVISQKPSRDICQRGTSLTIQCQVDSQVTMMFWYRQQPGQSLTLIATANQGSEATYESGFVIDKFPISRPNLTFSTLTVSNMSPEDSSIYLCSVGSGLGDQPQHFGDGTRLSIL.

This clonotype has at least ten counts. V gene TRBV7-2 combines with J gene TRBJ2-7, with D tentatively TRBD2 (7 bases). The CDR3 totals 15 residues. The V end lost 1 base, the J end lost 7 bases, and 17 bases lay between the germline ends. In germline, CDR1 is SGHTA, CDR2 FQGNSA. CDR3 DNA: TGTGCCAGCAGCTTAGGGCTGGGGGGGGGCCGGGAGCAGTACTTC. This codes for CASSLGLGGGREQYF.

This rearrangement joins TRBV19 to TRBJ1-4; D is ambiguous. The V end lost 3 bases, the J end lost 2 bases, and 16 bases lay between the germline ends. CDR1 LNHDA and CDR2 SQIVND come from the germline V gene (reference sequence). The CDR3 covers 17 residues. CDR3: CASSIREGSRTNEKLFF. The CDR3 DNA reads TGTGCCAGTAGTATTCGGGAAGGGAGCAGGACTAATGAAAAACTGTTTTTT.

In its sample, this clonotype was seen a few times. The chain has TRBV7-2 and TRBJ1-1; no definite D call. Per the germline V gene, CDR1 is SGHTA and CDR2 is FQGNSA. V lost 7 bases and J 11 bases, leaving 20 bases between the germline ends. The CDR3 totals 13 residues. The CDR3 DNA reads TGTGCCAGCAACCTCCCTCATTCCCTGGGGGCTTTCTTT. Translating gives CASNLPHSLGAFF.

This clonotype was found a few times. The chain uses TRBV19 and TRBJ2-1; 9 bases match TRBD2. J gave up 1 base and V 3 bases, and 16 bases lay outside the gene matches. CDR3 size: 20 residues. Germline V gene sequence: CDR1 LNHDA, CDR2 SQIVND (reference sequence). CDR3 in DNA: TGTGCCAGTAGTATCTTCGGGACTAGCTCCATAACGGCTTCCTACAATGAGCAGTTCTTC. This codes for CASSIFGTSSITASYNEQFF. Looking up the rest from reference TRBV19 and TRBJ2-1 gives the full variable domain: DGGITQSPKYLFRKEGQNVTLSCEQNLNHDAMYWYRQDPGQGLRLIYYSQIVNDFQKGDIAEGYSVSREKKESFPLTVTSAQKNPTAFYLCASSIFGTSSITASYNEQFFGPGTRLTVL.

This chain links TRBV5-6 with TRBJ2-1; 7 positions agree with TRBD2. The CDR3 length is 15 residues. V was clipped by 3 bases and J by 6 bases; unmatched bases: 9. Germline V CDR1 and CDR2: SGHDT, YYEEEE. The CDR3 bases are TGTGCCAGCAGCTCGGGGGGATATTCGGTCAATGAGCAGTTCTTC. It is translated as CASSSGGYSVNEQFF.

At least ten counts were recorded for this clonotype. In nucleotides, the CDR3 is TGCAGCGCTCGAACAGGGCCCGAGCAGTACTTC. This gives the protein CSARTGPEQYF. The V and J genes are TRBV29-1 and TRBJ2-7; D might be TRBD1 (6 bases). CDR1 and CDR2 (germline): SQVTM, ANQGSEA. V lost 7 bases and J 6 bases, leaving 13 bases between the germline ends. The CDR3 contains 11 residues.

V gene TRBV20-1 combines with J gene TRBJ2-6; D remains ambiguous. Looked up from germline, CDR1 is DFQATT and CDR2 is SNEGSKA (reference sequence). This CDR3 spans 13 amino acids. Between the trimmed V and J ends, which lost 3 bases and 2 bases, there was a span of 5 bases. The CDR3 loop reads CSARPPGANVLTF. The CDR3 DNA sequence: TGCAGTGCTAGGCCTCCTGGGGCCAACGTCCTGACTTTC.

The sample holds many counts of this clonotype. The chain links TRBV24-1 to TRBJ2-1; D may correspond to TRBD1 or TRBD2 (5 bases each). In germline, CDR1 is KGHDR, CDR2 SFDVKD. This CDR3 has 17 amino acids. The V gene lost 3 bases and the J gene lost 5 bases, with 19 bases spanning the gap. The CDR3 sequence: CATSDRRAGSSHNEQFF. In DNA, the CDR3 is TGTGCCACCAGTGATAGAAGGGCAGGGTCTAGCCACAATGAGCAGTTCTTC.

The chain recombines TRBV25-1 with TRBJ2-7; maybe TRBD1 (5 bases). CDR1 is MGHDK and CDR2 is SYGVNS in the germline V gene. With 2 bases removed from V and 3 bases from J, the gap between germline ends came to 11 bases. The CDR3 has 14 amino acids. CDR3 sequence reads: CASSEPTVGYEQYF. In nucleotides, the CDR3 is TGTGCCAGCAGTGAACCGACAGTGGGCTACGAGCAGTACTTC.

This clonotype was detected a few times. The rearrangement joins TRBV5-1 to TRBJ2-6, with D maybe TRBD2 (6 bases). The CDR3 has 14 residues. V was cut by 5 bases and J by 2 bases, with 8 bases left in between. Germline loops: CDR1 SGHRS, CDR2 YFSETQ. The CDR3 DNA reads TGCGCCAGCAGATGGGGGGCTGGGGCCAACGTCCTGACTTTC. Its translation is CASRWGAGANVLTF.

This clonotype was seen a few times. Here the CDR3 DNA reads TGCAGCCGCTTAGAGCGCTACAATGAGCAGTTCTTC. This translates into CSRLERYNEQFF. The gene calls are TRBV20-1 and TRBJ2-1; D remains ambiguous. Looked up from germline, CDR1 is DFQATT and CDR2 is SNEGSKA (reference sequence). The CDR3 sequence is 12 residues long.

This clonotype was detected a few times. The V gene is TRBV20-1, the J gene TRBJ2-5; D remains ambiguous. Germline CDR1 and CDR2: DFQATT and SNEGSKA (reference sequence). The CDR3 extends over 16 amino acids. V lost 3 bases and J lost 1, with 18 bases in between. The CDR3 nucleotides read TGCAGTGCTAGCCCAGCCATAGTGGAAATCCAAGAGACCCAGTACTTC. Its protein product is CSASPAIVEIQETQYF.

This clonotype came up a few times. The V call is TRBV4-3, the J call TRBJ2-7; the match to TRBD2 covers 7 bases. The trim removed 1 base at V and 5 bases at J, leaving 11 bases unmatched. Germline CDR1 reads LGHNA; CDR2 reads YSLEER. CDR3 size: 16 residues. The CDR3 DNA follows: TGCGCCAGCAGCCAAGGTGGGGGAGGGCCTATCGACGAGCAGTACTTC. Amino acids: CASSQGGGGPIDEQYF.

The table lists this clonotype with many counts. The chain links TRBV18 to TRBJ2-7; D not certain. The CDR3 has 11 amino acids. V was shortened by 2 bases and J by 6 bases, with 5 bases between the two germline ends. Germline-derived CDR1 and CDR2 are KGHSH and LQKENI. The chain's CDR3 is CASSPVPEQYF. CDR3 nucleotides: TGTGCCAGCTCACCAGTCCCCGAGCAGTACTTC. Looking up the rest from reference TRBV18 and TRBJ2-7 gives the full variable domain: NAGVMQNPRHLVRRRGQEARLRCSPMKGHSHVYWYRQLPEEGLKFMVYLQKENIIDESGMPKERFSAEFPKEGPSILRIQQVVRGDSAAYFCASSPVPEQYFGPGTRLTVT.

V is TRBV5-4 and J is TRBJ1-1; D possibly corresponds to TRBD1 (6 bases). The CDR3 is 14 amino acids. The V gene lost 0 bases and the J gene lost 7 bases, with 13 bases spanning the gap. CDR1 is SGHNT and CDR2 is YYREEE in the germline V gene (reference sequence). CDR3 region: CASSLVGAAGEAFF. As DNA, the CDR3 is TGTGCCAGCAGCTTGGTGGGGGCGGCGGGTGAAGCTTTCTTT. The variable domain in full, completed from reference TRBV5-4 and TRBJ1-1, reads ETGVTQSPTHLIKTRGQQVTLRCSSQSGHNTVSWYQQALGQGPQFIFQYYREEENGRGNFPPRFSGLQFPNYSSELNVNALELDDSALYLCASSLVGAAGEAFFGQGTRLTVV.

This clonotype has only a few counts. The V and J genes are TRBV6-1 and TRBJ2-7; 8 bases are a match to TRBD1. The junction had 5 bases not matched to a gene; V was cut back by 10 bases and J by 6 bases. Germline CDR1 is MNHNS and CDR2 is SASEGT. The CDR3 contains 11 residues. The DNA of the CDR3 is TGTGCCACCGGACAGGGCACCGAGCAGTACTTC. Protein sequence: CATGQGTEQYF.